Listed below are T cell receptor beta chains from one sample, sequenced in a study of blood T cell repertoires in COVID-19. Repertoires were generated with immunoSEQ multiplex PCR, while TCRdb's copy carries only in-frame clones and drops some. The sample shows about 100,000 clones, roughly 69% of them seen only once. The sequencing input was peripheral blood. The receptors shown here come from a man older than 75 with acute or convalescent COVID-19. Each CDR3 is given with its conserved first and last residue. D genes are given only for firm matches. The size field is filled for only some rows; it gives once, few, many or a size class.

D: TRBD1; size: once; V: TRBV3-1/TRBV3-2; J: TRBJ1-3; DNA: TGTGCCAGCAGCCGCCGGGACAGGACCTCATATTTT; CDR3: CASSRRDRTSYF
D: TRBD2; size: few; V: TRBV5-6; J: TRBJ2-2; DNA: TGTGCCAGCAGCTTGGAACTAGCGGGGGCCGGGACCGGGGAGCTGTTTTTT; CDR3: CASSLELAGAGTGELFF
D: TRBD2; size: .; V: TRBV28; J: TRBJ2-3; DNA: TGTGCCAGCAGTTCATGGACTAGCGGTCTTAGCACAGATACGCAGTATTTT; CDR3: CASSSWTSGLSTDTQYF
D: TRBD2; size: .; V: TRBV24-1; J: TRBJ2-1; DNA: TGTGCCACCACCCAAAGCGGACTAGCGGGGGTGAATGAGCAGTTCTTC; CDR3: CATTQSGLAGVNEQFF
D: .; size: .; V: TRBV18; J: TRBJ2-1; DNA: TGTGCCAGCTCACCACCCAATGTGGGAGCGGCTGAGCAGTTCTTC; CDR3: CASSPPNVGAAEQFF
D: .; size: .; V: TRBV6-2/TRBV6-3; J: TRBJ2-5; DNA: TGTGCCAGCAGTCCGAGTGAGACCCAGTACTTC; CDR3: CASSPSETQYF
D: TRBD2; size: .; V: TRBV2; J: TRBJ2-7; DNA: TGTGCCAGCAGTCCGATGACTAGCGGGAGAACGGAGCAGTACTTC; CDR3: CASSPMTSGRTEQYF
D: TRBD2; size: .; V: TRBV7-8; J: TRBJ2-2; DNA: TGTGCCAGCAGCTTGACTAGCGGACCCACCGGGGAGCTGTTTTTT; CDR3: CASSLTSGPTGELFF
D: .; size: .; V: TRBV3-1/TRBV3-2; J: TRBJ1-5; DNA: TGTGCCAGCAGCCAAGGATGGGGGGGGAACAATCAGCCCCAGCATTTT; CDR3: CASSQGWGGNNQPQHF
D: .; size: few; V: TRBV5-4; J: TRBJ2-1; DNA: TGTGCCAGCAGCTTGGTGGTCGGTCGGGAGCAGTTCTTC; CDR3: CASSLVVGREQFF
D: .; size: .; V: TRBV19; J: TRBJ2-1; DNA: TGTGCCAGTAGTCCAGGACAAGGCTACAATGAGCAGTTCTTC; CDR3: CASSPGQGYNEQFF
D: TRBD1; size: .; V: TRBV6-2/TRBV6-3; J: TRBJ1-1; DNA: TGTGCCAGCAGTTCCCCGACAGGGGGTGACACTGAAGCTTTCTTT; CDR3: CASSSPTGGDTEAFF
D: TRBD2; size: .; V: TRBV7-8; J: TRBJ2-1; DNA: TGTGCCAGCAGTCTAGGGGCCCCGGGACTAGTAAATGAGCAGTTCTTC; CDR3: CASSLGAPGLVNEQFF
D: .; size: .; V: TRBV28; J: TRBJ2-7; DNA: TGTGCCAGCAGTTCGACAGGCCACCTTTTGGAGCAGTACTTC; CDR3: CASSSTGHLLEQYF
D: TRBD2; size: .; V: TRBV11-2; J: TRBJ2-7; DNA: TGTGCCAGCAGCTCGGGACTAGCAGCCTACGAGCAGTACTTC; CDR3: CASSSGLAAYEQYF
D: TRBD1; size: .; V: TRBV10-3; J: TRBJ2-6; DNA: TGTGCCACGCGGACAGGGGAGTCTGGGGCCAACGTCCTGACTTTC; CDR3: CATRTGESGANVLTF
D: TRBD2; size: few; V: TRBV7-8; J: TRBJ2-7; DNA: TGTGCCAGCAGCTTAGGGGGTGTAGCGGGGTTCTCCTACGAGCAGTACTTC; CDR3: CASSLGGVAGFSYEQYF
D: .; size: .; V: TRBV5-5; J: TRBJ2-3; DNA: TGTGCCAGCAGCTTGGGGGTGAGGGATACGCAGTATTTT; CDR3: CASSLGVRDTQYF
D: TRBD1; size: .; V: TRBV19; J: TRBJ2-3; DNA: TGTGCCAGTAGTTTCCCAGGGGGTGGTCAAGATACGCAGTATTTT; CDR3: CASSFPGGGQDTQYF
D: .; size: .; V: TRBV6-2/TRBV6-3; J: TRBJ2-5; DNA: TGTGCCAGCAGCCTTCGGACAGACCAAGAGACCCAGTACTTC; CDR3: CASSLRTDQETQYF
D: TRBD2; size: .; V: TRBV5-8; J: TRBJ2-4; DNA: TGTGCCAGCCAGGGCTGGGGGGGCAAAAACATTCAGTACTTC; CDR3: CASQGWGGKNIQYF
D: .; size: .; V: TRBV9; J: TRBJ2-5; DNA: TGTGCCAGCAGCTCCTCCCCCCAGGTCAGACAAGAGACCCAGTACTTC; CDR3: CASSSSPQVRQETQYF
D: TRBD2; size: .; V: TRBV5-6; J: TRBJ2-6; DNA: TGTGCCAGCAGTGCGGGACTAGCGGGTTTCCCCTCTGGGGCCAACGTCCTGACTTTC; CDR3: CASSAGLAGFPSGANVLTF
D: TRBD2; size: .; V: TRBV29-1; J: TRBJ2-5; DNA: TGCAGCGTCCTTACTAGCGGGAGAGCGGAGACCCAGTACTTC; CDR3: CSVLTSGRAETQYF
D: .; size: .; V: TRBV25-1; J: TRBJ2-1; DNA: TGTGCCAGCAGTGTTCAAAACAATGAGCAGTTCTTC; CDR3: CASSVQNNEQFF
D: TRBD1; size: .; V: TRBV5-6; J: TRBJ2-7; DNA: TGTGCCAGCACCATAAGGACAGGGGTTTTGTACGAGCAGTACTTC; CDR3: CASTIRTGVLYEQYF
D: TRBD1; size: .; V: TRBV5-1; J: TRBJ1-1; DNA: TGCGCCAGCAGCTGGGGGGACAGGGTTGACGCTGAAGCTTTCTTT; CDR3: CASSWGDRVDAEAFF
D: .; size: .; V: TRBV7-8; J: TRBJ2-5; DNA: TGTGCCAGCAGTTTAGCGGTAGGGGCTGGGGAGACCCAGTACTTC; CDR3: CASSLAVGAGETQYF
D: TRBD1; size: .; V: TRBV11-2; J: TRBJ2-5; DNA: TGTGCCAGCAGCTTAAGTCCGAGACAGGGGTACCAAGGGACCCAGTACTTC; CDR3: CASSLSPRQGYQGTQYF
D: .; size: .; V: TRBV4-2; J: TRBJ2-3; DNA: TGTGCCAGCAGCCAAGGAGTCGGGGAAGATACGCAGTATTTT; CDR3: CASSQGVGEDTQYF
D: .; size: .; V: TRBV7-9; J: TRBJ1-3; DNA: TGTGCCAGCAGCGCCATAGAAAACACCATATATTTT; CDR3: CASSAIENTIYF
D: .; size: .; V: TRBV4-1; J: TRBJ1-1; DNA: TGCGCCAGCAGCCAAGCGGATGGGGTAAGTAGTGGACTGGAAGCTTTCTTT; CDR3: CASSQADGVSSGLEAFF
D: .; size: .; V: TRBV5-8; J: TRBJ1-2; DNA: TGTGCCAGCAGTCGAGCGCCAGGGGCAGCGGATGGCTACACCTTC; CDR3: CASSRAPGAADGYTF